These 6 T cell receptor beta chains were sequenced from one sample in a study of CD8 T cells in Susac syndrome. The RNA, about 0.45 to 1 ug, was put through reverse transcription using random hexamers. Using its own MiXCR run on the immunoSEQ multiplex PCR reads, TCRdb lists one record per CDR3 protein. The sample holds 110,000 or so distinct CDR3 sequences, around 97% seen once. Source material: CD4+ T cells from PBMCs. The receptors come from a human donor in good health.

This clonotype was detected only once. The chain is built from TRBV25-1 and TRBJ2-1; 8 bases map to TRBD2. This CDR3 comprises 15 residues. Trimming cost V 3 bases and J 6 bases; bases outside gene matches: 7. Germline assignment: CDR1 MGHDK and CDR2 SYGVNS. CDR3 residues: CASSEASGGLNEQFF. The CDR3 coding sequence is TGTGCCAGCAGTGAGGCGTCGGGGGGGCTCAATGAGCAGTTCTTC. Combining the CDR3 with reference TRBV25-1 and TRBJ2-1 gives the whole variable domain EADIYQTPRYLVIGTGKKITLECSQTMGHDKMYWYQQDPGMELHLIHYSYGVNSTEKGDLSSESTVSRIRTEHFPLTLESARPSHTSQYLCASSEASGGLNEQFFGPGTRLTVL.

This clonotype was detected only once. J is TRBJ1-2 and V is TRBV30, with a possible D match to TRBD1 (5 bases). V lost 1 base, J lost 8 bases, and 11 bases lay in between. This CDR3 is built from 12 residues. Germline V CDR1 and CDR2: GTSNPN, SVGIG (reference sequence). The CDR3 is CAWSGGDLGYTF. CDR3 nucleotides: TGTGCCTGGAGTGGAGGGGACCTAGGCTACACCTTC.

J is TRBJ1-1 and V is TRBV15; D uncertain. Looked up from germline, CDR1 is LNHNV and CDR2 is YYDKDF (reference sequence). This CDR3 has 15 amino acids. V was trimmed by 4 bases and J by 0 bases, leaving 12 bases between them. The DNA of the CDR3 is TGTGCCACCAGCAAGCGGACGGTGATGAACACTGAAGCTTTCTTT. Its translation: CATSKRTVMNTEAFF.

This sequence joins TRBV25-1 and TRBJ2-5; perhaps D is TRBD1 or TRBD2 (6 bases each). Germline V gene lookup returns CDR1 MGHDK and CDR2 SYGVNS. The CDR3 runs 13 residues. The V and J ends lost 7 bases and 5 bases respectively, with 14 bases between them. This chain's CDR3 is CASKVWGAETQYF. CDR3 nucleotide sequence: TGTGCCAGCAAGGTCTGGGGGGCGGAGACCCAGTACTTC.

The rearrangement uses TRBV6-5 and TRBJ2-3; D gene ambiguous. This CDR3 spans 16 amino acids. Germline CDR1 and CDR2: MNHEY and SVGAGI. The V end was cut by 0 bases, the J end by 0 bases, with 10 bases between. The CDR3 sequence is CASSYSANPSTDTQYF. In DNA form, the CDR3 reads TGTGCCAGCAGTTACTCGGCGAACCCTAGCACAGATACGCAGTATTTT.

The chain uses TRBV9 and TRBJ2-7, with 7 bases identical to TRBD2. The CDR3 spans 14 residues. Trimming cost V 0 bases and J 6 bases; bases outside gene matches: 6. CDR1 is SGDLS and CDR2 is YYNGEE in the germline V gene. In DNA form, the CDR3 reads TGTGCCAGCAGCGTAGACGGGGCTAGCGGCGAGCAGTACTTC. Translation: CASSVDGASGEQYF.